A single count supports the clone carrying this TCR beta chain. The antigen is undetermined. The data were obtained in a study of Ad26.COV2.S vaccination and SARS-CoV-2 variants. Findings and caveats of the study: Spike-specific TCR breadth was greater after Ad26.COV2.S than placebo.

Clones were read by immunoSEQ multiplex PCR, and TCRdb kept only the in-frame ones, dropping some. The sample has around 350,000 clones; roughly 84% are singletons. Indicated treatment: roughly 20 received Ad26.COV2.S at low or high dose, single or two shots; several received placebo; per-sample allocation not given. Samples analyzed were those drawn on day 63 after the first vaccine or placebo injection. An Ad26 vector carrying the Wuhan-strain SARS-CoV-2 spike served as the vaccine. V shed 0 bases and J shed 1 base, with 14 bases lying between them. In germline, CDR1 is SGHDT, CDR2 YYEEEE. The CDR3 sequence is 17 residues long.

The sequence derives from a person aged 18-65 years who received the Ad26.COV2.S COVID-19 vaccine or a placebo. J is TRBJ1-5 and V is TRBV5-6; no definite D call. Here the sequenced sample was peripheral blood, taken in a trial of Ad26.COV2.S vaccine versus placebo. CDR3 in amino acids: CASSLGFLTGSNQPQHF. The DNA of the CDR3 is TGTGCCAGCAGCTTGGGTTTTCTGACGGGGAGCAATCAGCCCCAGCATTTT.